The clone carrying this T cell receptor beta chain is a singleton in its sample. The record originates from a study of identical twins. Germline assignment: CDR1 SGHRS and CDR2 YFSETQ. This CDR3 has 13 amino acids. V shed 4 bases and J shed 6 bases, with 10 bases lying between them. TCRdb re-analysed the 5' RACE reads in MiXCR, keeping a single row per CDR3 protein. This table holds around 480,000 distinct CDR3 sequences, 14% found once. These data are also associated with another study on yellow fever vaccine responses in identical twins.

J is TRBJ2-2 and V is TRBV5-1; unclear D gene. The sequence was collected from a young woman in good health. Sequencing was carried out using CD4+ T cells sorted from blood. Here the CDR3 reads CASSPPVPGELFF. Here the CDR3 DNA reads TGCGCCAGCAGCCCCCCGGTCCCCGGGGAGCTGTTTTTT.